One sample yielded the 15 T cell receptor beta chains listed below, sequenced in a study of cytomegalovirus exposure and HLA in healthy donors. TCRdb's copy holds only in-frame clones and misses some; the assay was immunoSEQ multiplex PCR. The sample contains 150,000 or so clones, 85% to 90% of which appear only once. Source material: PBMCs. The source is a woman between 18 and 29 years old in good health and CMV-seropositive.

The CDR3, as DNA: TGCGCCAGCAGCCAAGACTGGGGCTCCTCAGATACGCAGTATTTT. Its protein product is CASSQDWGSSDTQYF. The V call is TRBV4-3, the J call TRBJ2-3; TRBD1 is a possible D gene (5 bases). The CDR3 is 15 amino acids. Germline V gene lookup returns CDR1 LGHNA and CDR2 YSLEER. V was trimmed by 0 bases and J by 4 bases, leaving 11 bases between them.

This chain uses TRBV4-2 with TRBJ2-7; possibly TRBD1 for D (6 bases). Germline values: CDR1 LGHNA, CDR2 YNFKEQ. V was cut by 0 bases and J by 2 bases, with 20 bases left in between. CDR3 length: 18 residues. This CDR3 reads CASSQESVWGLATYEQYF. The CDR3 coding sequence is TGTGCCAGCAGCCAAGAGAGTGTGTGGGGGCTCGCTACCTACGAGCAGTACTTC.

The CDR3 here is CASSLEGDNQPQHF. DNA for the CDR3: TGCGCCAGCAGCTTGGAGGGAGACAATCAGCCCCAGCATTTT. This chain uses TRBV5-1 with TRBJ1-5; D remains unclear. Germline V gene sequence: CDR1 SGHRS, CDR2 YFSETQ. The CDR3 sequence is 14 residues long. Trimming removed 0 bases from V and 3 bases from J, with 7 bases in between.

The chain has TRBV30 and TRBJ1-5; possible D gene TRBD1, 5 bases. Between the trimmed V and J ends, which lost 8 bases and 7 bases, there was a span of 18 bases. This CDR3 is 13 amino acids long. The germline V gene encodes CDR1 GTSNPN and CDR2 SVGIG (reference sequence). The CDR3 reads CAGDGGLGQPQHF. CDR3 DNA: TGTGCCGGAGACGGGGGTTTGGGCCAGCCCCAGCATTTT.

This chain links TRBV10-3 with TRBJ2-3; TRBD2 matches at 7 bases. The V and J ends lost 7 bases and 1 base, in that order; junction bases with no gene match: 5. CDR1 and CDR2 (germline): ENHRY, SYGVKD. The CDR3 has 14 amino acids. CDR3 sequence (DNA): TGTGCCATCAATGGGGCGGGGGGCACAGATACGCAGTATTTT. Amino acid sequence: CAINGAGGTDTQYF.

This chain connects TRBV10-3 to TRBJ1-3; D perhaps matches TRBD1 (5 bases). Trimming removed 0 bases at V and 4 bases at J, with 10 bases between. The CDR3 runs 15 residues. Looked up from germline, CDR1 is ENHRY and CDR2 is SYGVKD. The CDR3 sequence is CAISESSTAGNTIYF. The CDR3, as DNA: TGTGCCATCAGTGAGTCGTCGACAGCAGGAAACACCATATATTTT.

DNA for the CDR3: TGTGCCAGCAGTGTGATAGACGAGCAGTACTTC. Its protein is CASSVIDEQYF. The chain carries TRBV25-1 and TRBJ2-7; D is ambiguous. The CDR3 is 11 amino acids. The germline gives CDR1 MGHDK, CDR2 SYGVNS. Trimming shortened V by 4 bases and J by 5 bases, and 6 bases separated the two germline ends.

V is TRBV7-2 and J is TRBJ2-1; tentative D call: TRBD2 (5 bases). CDR1 and CDR2 (germline): SGHTA, FQGNSA. The CDR3 runs to 14 residues. V lost 1 base and J 6 bases, leaving 10 bases between the germline ends. For the CDR3, the DNA is TGTGCCAGCAGCTTAGACGGGATTCGCAATGAGCAGTTCTTC. It is translated as CASSLDGIRNEQFF.

This clone has only one observation. The chain's CDR3 is CASGSGGRTGELFF. CDR3 nucleotide sequence: TGTGCCAGCGGGTCAGGGGGGAGAACCGGGGAGCTGTTTTTT. V gene TRBV4-2 combines with J gene TRBJ2-2, with a possible D match to TRBD1 (7 bases). CDR3 size: 14 residues. Trimming pared 8 bases from V and 5 bases from J, leaving 15 bases between. Germline-derived CDR1 and CDR2 are LGHNA and YNFKEQ.

The V gene is TRBV5-6, the J gene TRBJ1-2; weak D call: TRBD1 (6 bases). Germline V gives CDR1 SGHDT, CDR2 YYEEEE. Between the trimmed V and J ends, which lost 5 bases and 5 bases, there was a span of 16 bases. The CDR3 consists of 14 residues. CDR3 sequence: CASRVWTAEYGYTF. CDR3 nucleotides: TGTGCCAGCAGAGTTTGGACAGCAGAGTATGGCTACACCTTC.

The rearrangement uses TRBV9 and TRBJ2-3; maybe TRBD2 (5 bases). Trimming took 0 bases from V and 2 from J, leaving 13 bases between them. The CDR3 extends over 16 amino acids. CDR1 is SGDLS, CDR2 YYNGEE, per germline. In DNA form, the CDR3 reads TGTGCCAGCAGCGTAGAGGCTAGCACGGTCACAGATACGCAGTATTTT. The encoded protein is CASSVEASTVTDTQYF.

This rearrangement joins TRBV4-3 to TRBJ1-1, with D hard to call. CDR3 size: 12 residues. V gave up 7 bases and J gave up 1 base, with 7 bases separating them. The germline gives CDR1 LGHNA, CDR2 YSLEER. CDR3 loop: CASTRGNTEAFF. The CDR3 region has the DNA TGCGCCAGCACTCGGGGGAACACTGAAGCTTTCTTT.

The chain combines TRBV7-6 with TRBJ1-1; 9 bases align to TRBD1. Germline CDR1 SGHVS, CDR2 FNYEAQ. This CDR3 has 14 residues. The ends lost 3 bases at V and 6 bases at J; junction bases unmatched: 5. The CDR3 protein is CASSLGTGRAEAFF. CDR3 bases: TGTGCCAGCAGCTTGGGGACAGGGAGGGCTGAAGCTTTCTTT.

The chain couples TRBV30 to TRBJ2-3; TRBD2 is a possible D gene (7 bases). Trimming shortened V by 0 bases and J by 2 bases, and 9 bases separated the two germline ends. Germline V gene lookup returns CDR1 GTSNPN and CDR2 SVGIG (reference sequence). The CDR3 runs to 14 residues. The CDR3 nucleotides are TGTGCCTGGAGTGTGGGGGGGCTCACAGATACGCAGTATTTT. Translated: CAWSVGGLTDTQYF.

This clone was found a few times. The V gene is TRBV14, the J gene TRBJ1-2; the match to TRBD1 covers 9 bases. V lost 5 bases, J lost 2 bases, and 3 bases stayed unmatched. This CDR3 is built from 14 residues. Germline values: CDR1 SGHDN, CDR2 FVKESK. Here the CDR3 reads CASSWDRENYGYTF. Here the CDR3 DNA reads TGTGCCAGCAGCTGGGACAGGGAAAACTATGGCTACACCTTC.